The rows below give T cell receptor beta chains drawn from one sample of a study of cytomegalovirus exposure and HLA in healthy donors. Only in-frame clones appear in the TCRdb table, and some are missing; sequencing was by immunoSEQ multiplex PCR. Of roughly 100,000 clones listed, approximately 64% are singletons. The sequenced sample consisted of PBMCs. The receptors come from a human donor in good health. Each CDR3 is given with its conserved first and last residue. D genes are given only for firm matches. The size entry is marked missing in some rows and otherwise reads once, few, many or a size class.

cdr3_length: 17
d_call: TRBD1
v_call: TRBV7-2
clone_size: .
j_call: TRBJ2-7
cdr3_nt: TGTGCCAGCAGCGTACAGTCCGGGACAGGGGCACCCTACGAGCAGTACTTC
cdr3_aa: CASSVQSGTGAPYEQYF

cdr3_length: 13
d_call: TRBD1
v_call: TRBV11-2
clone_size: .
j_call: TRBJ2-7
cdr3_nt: TGTGCCAGCAGCTCCACAACAGGGGTGAAGCAGTACTTC
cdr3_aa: CASSSTTGVKQYF

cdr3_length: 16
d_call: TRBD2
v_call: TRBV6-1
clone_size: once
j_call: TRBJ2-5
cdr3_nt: TGTGCCAGCAGTGTGACTAGCGGGACCTGGGGGGAGACCCAGTACTTC
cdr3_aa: CASSVTSGTWGETQYF

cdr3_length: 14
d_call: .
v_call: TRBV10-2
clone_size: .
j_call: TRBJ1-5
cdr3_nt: TGCGCCAGTCAGGGCGGGGGGCTCTATCAGCCCCAGCATTTT
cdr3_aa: CASQGGGLYQPQHF

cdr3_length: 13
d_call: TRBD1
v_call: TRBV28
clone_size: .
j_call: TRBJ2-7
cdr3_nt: TGTGCCAGCAGTTTGACAGGGGTTGGTCGGCAGTACTTC
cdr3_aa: CASSLTGVGRQYF

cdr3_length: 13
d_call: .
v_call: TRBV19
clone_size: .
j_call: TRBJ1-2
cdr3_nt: TGTGCCAGTAGTATAGGGACTTTTTATGGCTACACCTTC
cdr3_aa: CASSIGTFYGYTF

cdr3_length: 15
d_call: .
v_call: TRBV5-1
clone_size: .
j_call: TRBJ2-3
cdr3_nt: TGCGCCAGCAGCTTGGGGTTTTCAGGCACAGATACGCAGTATTTT
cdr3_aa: CASSLGFSGTDTQYF

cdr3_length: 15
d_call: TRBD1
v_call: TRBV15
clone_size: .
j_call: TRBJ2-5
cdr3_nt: TGTGCCACCAGCCCAAGGGCAGGGGGTGGGGAGACCCAGTACTTC
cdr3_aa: CATSPRAGGGETQYF

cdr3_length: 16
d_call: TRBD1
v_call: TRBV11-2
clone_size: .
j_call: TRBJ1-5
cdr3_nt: TGTGCCAGCAGCTTAGGGGACAGCTTTAGCAATCAGCCCCAGCATTTT
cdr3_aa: CASSLGDSFSNQPQHF

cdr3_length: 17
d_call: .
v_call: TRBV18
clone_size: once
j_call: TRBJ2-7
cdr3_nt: TGTGCCAGCTCACTAGCGCACGGAGGGGGCAGCTCCTACGAGCAGTACTTC
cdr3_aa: CASSLAHGGGSSYEQYF

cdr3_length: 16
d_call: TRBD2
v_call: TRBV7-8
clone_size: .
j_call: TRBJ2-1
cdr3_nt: TGTGCCAGCAGCTTAGAGGGCAGCGGGAGTTACAATGAGCAGTTCTTC
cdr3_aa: CASSLEGSGSYNEQFF

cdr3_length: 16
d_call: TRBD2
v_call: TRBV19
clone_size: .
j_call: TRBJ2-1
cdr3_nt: TGTGCCAGTAGTACAATAGCGGGAGTCGGCTACAATGAGCAGTTCTTC
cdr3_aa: CASSTIAGVGYNEQFF

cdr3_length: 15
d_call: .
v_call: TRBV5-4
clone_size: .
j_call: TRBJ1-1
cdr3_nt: TGTGCCAGCAGCCTTCCGACAGGTCAGAACACTGAAGCTTTCTTT
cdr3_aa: CASSLPTGQNTEAFF

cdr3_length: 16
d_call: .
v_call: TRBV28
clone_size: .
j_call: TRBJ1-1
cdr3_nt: TGTGCCAGCAGTTGGGCGGGTATTCAAGGGATCACTGAAGCTTTCTTT
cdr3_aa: CASSWAGIQGITEAFF

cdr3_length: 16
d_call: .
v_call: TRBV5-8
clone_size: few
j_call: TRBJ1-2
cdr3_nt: TGTGCCAGCAGCTTGAAGGGGCGCACACAAGTCGGTGGCTACACCTTC
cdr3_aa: CASSLKGRTQVGGYTF

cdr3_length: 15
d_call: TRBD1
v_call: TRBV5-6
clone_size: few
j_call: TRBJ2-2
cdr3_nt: TGTGCCAGCAGCTTGGGCACAGGGGTAGCCGGGGAGCTGTTTTTT
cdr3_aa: CASSLGTGVAGELFF

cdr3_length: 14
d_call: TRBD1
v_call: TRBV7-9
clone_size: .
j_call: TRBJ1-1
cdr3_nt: TGTGCCAGCAGCTTCGGACAGGTGGACACTGAAGCTTTCTTT
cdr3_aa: CASSFGQVDTEAFF

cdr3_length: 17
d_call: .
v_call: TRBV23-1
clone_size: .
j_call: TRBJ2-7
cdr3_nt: TGCGCCAGCAGTCAAAACCCCCAACTCCCGCATACTTACGAGCAGTACTTC
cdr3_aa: CASSQNPQLPHTYEQYF

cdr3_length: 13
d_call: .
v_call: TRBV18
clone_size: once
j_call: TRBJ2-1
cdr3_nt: TGTGCCAGCTCACCCGGGACACGGAATGAGCAGTTCTTC
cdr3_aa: CASSPGTRNEQFF

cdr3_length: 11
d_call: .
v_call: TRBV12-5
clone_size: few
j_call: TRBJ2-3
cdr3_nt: TGTGCTAGTGGTACCGGACTCGCGCAGTATTTT
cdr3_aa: CASGTGLAQYF

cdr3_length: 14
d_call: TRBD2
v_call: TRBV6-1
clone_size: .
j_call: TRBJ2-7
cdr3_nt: TGTGCCAGCAGTGAGTTAAGCCGAACGGGGGGGCAGTACTTC
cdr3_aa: CASSELSRTGGQYF

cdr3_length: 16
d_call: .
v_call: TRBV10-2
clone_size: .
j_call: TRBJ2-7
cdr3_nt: TGCGCCAGCAGTGAGTCGGGGCGGAGTGCGTCCTACGAGCAGTACTTC
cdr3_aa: CASSESGRSASYEQYF

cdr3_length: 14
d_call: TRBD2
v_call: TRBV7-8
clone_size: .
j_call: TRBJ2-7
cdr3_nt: TGTGCCAGCGGGACTAGCGGATCCATTTACGAGCAGTACTTC
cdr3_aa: CASGTSGSIYEQYF

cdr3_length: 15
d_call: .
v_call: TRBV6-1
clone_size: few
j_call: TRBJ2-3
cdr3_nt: TGTGCCAGCAATCTTGGGGGCCTGAGCACAGATACGCAGTATTTT
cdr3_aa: CASNLGGLSTDTQYF

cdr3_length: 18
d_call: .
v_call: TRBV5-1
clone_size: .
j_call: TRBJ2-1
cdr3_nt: TGCGCCAGCAGCTTGGAATGGGCTAGCGCCGGCTCCTACAATGAGCAGTTCTTC
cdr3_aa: CASSLEWASAGSYNEQFF

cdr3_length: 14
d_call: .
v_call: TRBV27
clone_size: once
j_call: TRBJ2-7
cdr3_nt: TGTGCCAGCAGTTTTTCAGGGTTCACCTACGAGCAGTACTTC
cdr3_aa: CASSFSGFTYEQYF

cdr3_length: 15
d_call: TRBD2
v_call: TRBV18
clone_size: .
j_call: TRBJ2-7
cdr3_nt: TGTGCCAGCTCAAAGACTAGCGGCTATCTCTACGAGCAGTACTTC
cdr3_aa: CASSKTSGYLYEQYF

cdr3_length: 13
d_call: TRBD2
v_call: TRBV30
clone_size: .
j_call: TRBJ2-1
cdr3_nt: TGTGCCTGGGGAGTAGCGGGAGGGCTTGAGCAGTTCTTC
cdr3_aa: CAWGVAGGLEQFF

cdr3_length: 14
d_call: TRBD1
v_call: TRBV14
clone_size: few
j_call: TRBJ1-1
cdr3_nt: TGTGCCAGCAGCCATTCGACAGGGGGGCTTGAAGCTTTCTTT
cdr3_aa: CASSHSTGGLEAFF

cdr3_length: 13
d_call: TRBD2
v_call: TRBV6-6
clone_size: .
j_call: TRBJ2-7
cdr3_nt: TGTGCCAGCAGCTCGACTAGCGGCTACGAGCAGTACTTC
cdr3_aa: CASSSTSGYEQYF

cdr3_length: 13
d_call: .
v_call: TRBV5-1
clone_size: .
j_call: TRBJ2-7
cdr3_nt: TGCGCCAGCGGTAGGGGCTGGTCCTACGAGCAGTACTTC
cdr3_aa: CASGRGWSYEQYF

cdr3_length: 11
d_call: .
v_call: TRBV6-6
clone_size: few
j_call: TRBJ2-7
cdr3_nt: TGTGCCAGTAAATCCCTCGGGGAGCAGTACTTC
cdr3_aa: CASKSLGEQYF

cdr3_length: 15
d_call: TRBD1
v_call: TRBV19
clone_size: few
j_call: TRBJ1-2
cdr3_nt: TGTGCCAGTAGTAGAGGGACAGGGGGCCTATATGGCTACACCTTC
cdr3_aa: CASSRGTGGLYGYTF

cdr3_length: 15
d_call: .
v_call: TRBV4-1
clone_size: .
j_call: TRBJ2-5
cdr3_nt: TGCGCCAGCAGCCCGGAGGGGGCGCCCCAAGAGACCCAGTACTTC
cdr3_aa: CASSPEGAPQETQYF

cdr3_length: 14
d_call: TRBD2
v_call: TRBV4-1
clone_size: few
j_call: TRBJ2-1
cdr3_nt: TGCGCCAGCAGCCAGCGGGAGTCCTACAATGAGCAGTTCTTC
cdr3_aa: CASSQRESYNEQFF

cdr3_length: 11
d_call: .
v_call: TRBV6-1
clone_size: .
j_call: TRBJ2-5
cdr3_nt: TGTGCCAGCCTATTGCGGGAGACCCAGTACTTC
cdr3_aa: CASLLRETQYF

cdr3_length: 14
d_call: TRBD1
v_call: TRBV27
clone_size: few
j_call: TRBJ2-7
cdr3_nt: TGTGCCAGCAGTCCCCGACAGGGGGCCAACGAGCAGTACTTC
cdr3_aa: CASSPRQGANEQYF

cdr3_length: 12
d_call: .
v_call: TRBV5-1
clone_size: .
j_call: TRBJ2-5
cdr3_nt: TGCGCCAGCAGCTCCGTACAAGAGACCCAGTACTTC
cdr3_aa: CASSSVQETQYF

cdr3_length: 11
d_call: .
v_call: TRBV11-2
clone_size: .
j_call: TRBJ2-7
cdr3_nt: TGTGCCAGCAGCACATCATACGAGCAGTACTTC
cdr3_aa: CASSTSYEQYF

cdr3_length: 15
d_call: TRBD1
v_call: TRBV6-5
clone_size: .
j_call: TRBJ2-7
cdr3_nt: TGTGCCAGCAGTTCCACTGAGACAGGGTTCTACGAGCAGTACTTC
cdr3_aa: CASSSTETGFYEQYF

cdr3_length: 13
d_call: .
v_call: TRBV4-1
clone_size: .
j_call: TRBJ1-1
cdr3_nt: TGCGCCAGCGGCAGGCCCGGAAACACTGAAGCTTTCTTT
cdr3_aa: CASGRPGNTEAFF

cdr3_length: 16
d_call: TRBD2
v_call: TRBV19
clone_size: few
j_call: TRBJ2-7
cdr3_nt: TGTGCCAGTAGTCCGGGGGGGCGGGGAACAGCCTACGAGCAGTACTTC
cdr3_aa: CASSPGGRGTAYEQYF

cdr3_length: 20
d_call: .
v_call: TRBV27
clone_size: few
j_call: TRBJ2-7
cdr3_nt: TGTGCCAGCAGTAACTTTGTTGGGGGAAGCCGGGGGTTGTCGGCCTACGAGCAGTACTTC
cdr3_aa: CASSNFVGGSRGLSAYEQYF

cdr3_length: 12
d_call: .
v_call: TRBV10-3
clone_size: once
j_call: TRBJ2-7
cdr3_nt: TGTGCCATCAGTATAAGTAGCCACGAGCAGTACTTC
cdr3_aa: CAISISSHEQYF

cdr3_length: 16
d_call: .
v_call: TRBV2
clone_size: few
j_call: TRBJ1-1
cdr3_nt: TGTGCCAGCAGTGAAGGGGGTTGGGGGCGCAGGACTGAAGCTTTCTTT
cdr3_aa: CASSEGGWGRRTEAFF

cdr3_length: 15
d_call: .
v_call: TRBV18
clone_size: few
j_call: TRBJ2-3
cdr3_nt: TGTGCCAGCTCACTGACTGCTACTAGCACAGATACGCAGTATTTT
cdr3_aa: CASSLTATSTDTQYF

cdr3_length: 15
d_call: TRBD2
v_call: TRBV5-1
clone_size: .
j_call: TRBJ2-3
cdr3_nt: TGCGCCAGCGCAGGTAGCGGGAGTAGAACAGATACGCAGTATTTT
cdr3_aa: CASAGSGSRTDTQYF

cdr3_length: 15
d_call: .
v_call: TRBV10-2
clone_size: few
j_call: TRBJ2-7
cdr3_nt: TGCGCCAGCAGTGAGTTTAGGGGCGGAGGGGCCGAGCAGTACTTC
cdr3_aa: CASSEFRGGGAEQYF

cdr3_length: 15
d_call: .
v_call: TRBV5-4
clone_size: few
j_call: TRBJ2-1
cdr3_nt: TGTGCCAGCAGCCCAAGGACCGCTGGACTCAATGAGCAGTTCTTC
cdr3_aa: CASSPRTAGLNEQFF

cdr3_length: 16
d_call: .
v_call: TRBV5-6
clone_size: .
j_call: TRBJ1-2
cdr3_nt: TGTGCCAGCAGCGTGGGGCCAACAGGGAATAACTATGGCTACACCTTC
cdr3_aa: CASSVGPTGNNYGYTF

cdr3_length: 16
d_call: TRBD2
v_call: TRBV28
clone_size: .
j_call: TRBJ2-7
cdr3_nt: TGTGCCAGCAGTTTATTTAGCCTAGCGGAAGCCTACGAGCAGTACTTC
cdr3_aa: CASSLFSLAEAYEQYF

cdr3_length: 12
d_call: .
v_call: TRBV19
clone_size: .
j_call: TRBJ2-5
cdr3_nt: TGTGCCAGTAGTAAGCATGAAGAGACCCAGTACTTC
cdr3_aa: CASSKHEETQYF

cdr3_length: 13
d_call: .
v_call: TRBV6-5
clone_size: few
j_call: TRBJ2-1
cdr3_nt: TGTGCCAGCAGTGTATCCGGCTACAATGAGCAGTTCTTC
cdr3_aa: CASSVSGYNEQFF

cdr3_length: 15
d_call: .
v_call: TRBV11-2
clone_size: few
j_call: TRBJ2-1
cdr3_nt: TGTGCCAGCAGCTTAGACAGGGGTCCGTACAATGAGCAGTTCTTC
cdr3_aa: CASSLDRGPYNEQFF

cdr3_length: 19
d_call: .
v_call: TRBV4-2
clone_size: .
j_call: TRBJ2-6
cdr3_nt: TGTGCCAGCAGCCAAGAGGGGCTCGGGACAACCTCTGGGGCCAACGTCCTGACTTTC
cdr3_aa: CASSQEGLGTTSGANVLTF

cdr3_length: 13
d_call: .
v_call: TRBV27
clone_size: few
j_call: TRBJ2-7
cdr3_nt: .
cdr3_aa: CASSFSSSGEQYF

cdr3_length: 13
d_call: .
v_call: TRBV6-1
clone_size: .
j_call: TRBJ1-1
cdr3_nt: TGTGCCAGCAGTGAAACAGGAAGGGTTGAAGCTTTCTTT
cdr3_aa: CASSETGRVEAFF

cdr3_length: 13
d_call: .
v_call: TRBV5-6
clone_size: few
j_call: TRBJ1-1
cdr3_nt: TGTGCCAGCAGCTTGGCTAGGAACACTGAAGCTTTCTTT
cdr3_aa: CASSLARNTEAFF

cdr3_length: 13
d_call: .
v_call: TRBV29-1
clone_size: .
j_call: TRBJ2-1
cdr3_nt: TGCAGCGTTGAAAGGGGACACGACAATGAGCAGTTCTTC
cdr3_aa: CSVERGHDNEQFF

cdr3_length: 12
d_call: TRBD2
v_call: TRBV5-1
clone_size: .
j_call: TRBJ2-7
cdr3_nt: TGCGCCAGCAGCGGGGGGGTCTACGAGCAGTACTTC
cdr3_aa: CASSGGVYEQYF